This passage covers 27 T cell receptor beta chains from one sample sequenced in a study of response to subunit inactivated influenza vaccine. TCRdb re-called the RT-PCR reads with MiXCR, one entry per CDR3 protein. The table records about 570,000 distinct CDR3 sequences, around 11% of them present only once. This same sample was also taken into another study, of T cells expressing NK-cell markers. That source reports: cDNA encoding TCR beta was synthesized via 5'RACE template switching incorporating UMIs.

The material sequenced was PBMCs from blood, taken on the day of vaccination. The receptors were gathered from a man aged 50 to 59 who received an inactivated influenza vaccine.

This clonotype was counted a few times. CDR3: CASSFRFRQGEETQYF. The DNA for the CDR3 is TGTGCCAGCAGCTTTAGATTTCGACAGGGAGAAGAGACCCAGTACTTC. The V call is TRBV7-4, the J call TRBJ2-5, with 7 bases identical to TRBD1. The CDR3 is 16 amino acids. V shed 3 bases and J 3 bases; nucleotides not matched to a gene: 10. Looked up from germline, CDR1 is SGHVT and CDR2 is SQSDAQ.

This clonotype was observed a handful of times. The chain recombines TRBV5-1 with TRBJ2-7; no clear D. This CDR3 is 14 amino acids long. V was trimmed by 4 bases and J by 4 bases, leaving 15 bases between them. Germline CDR1 is SGHRS and CDR2 is YFSETQ. The DNA of the CDR3 is TGCGCCAGCAGCGTGAGCGTTTATCGTTACGAGCAGTACTTC. It encodes CASSVSVYRYEQYF.

This clonotype was counted between two and nine times. The chain employs TRBV2 and TRBJ2-7; maybe TRBD1 (5 bases). V lost 5 bases, J lost 0 bases, and 11 bases lay in between. Per the germline V gene, CDR1 is SNHLY and CDR2 is FYNNEI. This CDR3 contains 14 residues. CDR3 DNA: TGTGCCAGCAGTACCCGACAGAGCTCCTACGAGCAGTACTTC. This sequence encodes CASSTRQSSYEQYF.

The sample holds a few counts of this clonotype. The rearrangement uses TRBV6-1 and TRBJ2-1; tentatively, D is TRBD1 (6 bases). Germline V CDR1 and CDR2: MNHNS, SASEGT. The CDR3 runs to 15 residues. The germline V and J ends were trimmed by 6 bases and 3 bases, with 15 bases remaining between them. CDR3 sequence (DNA): TGTGCCAGCAGCCAGGGGTATATGGGCTACAATGAGCAGTTCTTC. It is translated as CASSQGYMGYNEQFF.

V is TRBV29-1 and J is TRBJ2-5; 7 nucleotides line up with TRBD2. Germline CDR1 and CDR2: SQVTM and ANQGSEA. After removal of 7 bases from V and 5 bases from J, the junction contained 13 bases not matched to a gene. This CDR3 comprises 14 residues. The CDR3 region is CSAQRRLAGETQYF. In nucleotides, the CDR3 is TGCAGCGCCCAAAGGAGACTAGCAGGGGAGACCCAGTACTTC.

The chain couples TRBV11-3 to TRBJ2-2, with TRBD2 matching over 7 bases. The trim removed 5 bases at V and 1 base at J, leaving 7 bases unmatched. CDR1 is SGHNT and CDR2 is YENEEA in the germline V gene. The CDR3 covers 16 residues. DNA for the CDR3: TGTGCCAGCAGCCCGCTTGGGGGGGAGAACACCGGGGAGCTGTTTTTT. Protein: CASSPLGGENTGELFF.

This rearrangement joins TRBV4-3 to TRBJ2-1; 10 nucleotides align to TRBD2. The V and J ends lost 0 bases and 6 bases, in that order; junction bases with no gene match: 8. The CDR3 covers 17 residues. Germline-derived CDR1 and CDR2 are LGHNA and YSLEER. DNA for the CDR3: TGCGCCAGCAGCCAAGATTACGAGGGACTAGCGTCCAATGAGCAGTTCTTC. Its protein is CASSQDYEGLASNEQFF.

The J gene is TRBJ2-1, the V gene TRBV6-1, with 7 bases matching TRBD1. The length of the CDR3 is 15 residues. From germline, CDR1 is MNHNS and CDR2 SASEGT. The trim removed 6 bases at V and 6 bases at J, leaving 11 bases unmatched. DNA for the CDR3: TGTGCCAGCAGCCCGGGACAGCGTTTCAGCAATGAGCAGTTCTTC. It encodes CASSPGQRFSNEQFF.

This clonotype appeared many times. The chain carries TRBV7-2 and TRBJ1-5, with D possibly being TRBD1 (5 bases). The CDR3 extends over 13 amino acids. V was clipped by 5 bases and J by 4 bases, with 9 bases between them. Germline-derived CDR1 and CDR2 are SGHTA and FQGNSA. CDR3 DNA: TGTGCCAGCAGCCGATCAGGGAATCAGCCCCAGCATTTT. Amino acids: CASSRSGNQPQHF.

This clonotype was seen more than once but under ten times. The rearrangement uses TRBV27 and TRBJ2-7, with 10 bases lining up with TRBD1. The CDR3 totals 14 residues. CDR1 is MNHEY and CDR2 is SMNVEV in the germline V gene (reference sequence). With 8 bases clipped from V and 5 bases from J, the junction kept 9 bases outside the gene matches. In DNA form, the CDR3 reads TGTGCCAGCGGCCACTCCGGGACAGGGGACGAGCAGTACTTC. Encoded protein: CASGHSGTGDEQYF.

This clonotype was counted ten times or more. The chain links TRBV5-1 to TRBJ2-3, with D possibly TRBD2 on 6 matching bases. The CDR3 contains 15 residues. The V gene lost 4 bases and the J gene lost 5 bases, with 17 bases spanning the gap. Germline CDR1 SGHRS, CDR2 YFSETQ. The CDR3 coding sequence is TGCGCCAGCAGCCCTGGAGTCCAGGGAGGAGATACGCAGTATTTT. Protein sequence: CASSPGVQGGDTQYF.

J is TRBJ2-7 and V is TRBV27; D remains unclear. V was cut by 2 bases and J by 5 bases, with 10 bases left in between. Germline V gene lookup returns CDR1 MNHEY and CDR2 SMNVEV (reference sequence). The CDR3 totals 13 residues. CDR3 in DNA: TGTGCCAGCAGTTTAAACTACGAGCACGAGCAGTACTTC. Translating gives CASSLNYEHEQYF.

The table lists this clonotype with a few counts. CDR3 amino acids: CASSFLGGEETQYF. The DNA of the CDR3 is TGTGCCAGCAGTTTTTTGGGAGGGGAAGAGACCCAGTACTTC. The V call is TRBV12-3 or TRBV12-4, the J call TRBJ2-5; 7 bases map to TRBD2. The V gene end was trimmed by 3 bases and the J gene end by 3 bases; junction bases not matched to a gene: 4. The length of the CDR3 is 14 residues.

The J gene is TRBJ2-7, the V gene TRBV19, with 9 bases aligning to TRBD1. This CDR3 has 13 residues. J lost 6 bases, V lost 9 bases, and 9 bases had no gene match. In germline, CDR1 is LNHDA, CDR2 SQIVND (reference sequence). The CDR3 loop reads CASSGTGLSEQYF. The CDR3 DNA is TGTGCCAGCTCCGGGACAGGGCTTAGCGAGCAGTACTTC.

This clonotype was seen only a few times. The chain uses TRBV24-1 and TRBJ2-1; D remains ambiguous. The germline V and J ends were trimmed by 0 bases and 1 base, with 9 bases remaining between them. From germline, CDR1 is KGHDR and CDR2 SFDVKD. This CDR3 is 16 amino acids long. The CDR3 loop is CATSDLSSGSYNEQFF. The CDR3 nucleotides read TGTGCCACCAGTGATTTGAGCTCTGGGTCCTACAATGAGCAGTTCTTC.

The chain joins TRBV24-1 to TRBJ2-1; D gene ambiguous. Trimming left V 4 bases short and J 3 bases short, with 9 bases between. Germline V gene sequence: CDR1 KGHDR, CDR2 SFDVKD. This CDR3 region has 14 residues. The CDR3 bases are TGTGCCACCAGTGAAGGGTCCCTCTACAATGAGCAGTTCTTC. Amino acids: CATSEGSLYNEQFF.

V usage is TRBV20-1 and J usage is TRBJ2-1, with 8 bases that match TRBD1. This CDR3 is 13 amino acids long. Germline CDR1 reads DFQATT; CDR2 reads SNEGSKA (reference sequence). Trimming cost V 5 bases and J 7 bases; bases outside gene matches: 7. CDR3 protein: CSAYDRGPNEQFF. DNA for the CDR3: TGCAGTGCTTACGACAGGGGCCCTAATGAGCAGTTCTTC.

The chain links TRBV9 to TRBJ2-1; D may be TRBD1 (6 bases). The ends were cut back, 3 bases at V and 9 bases at J, with 22 bases in the middle. The CDR3 is 16 amino acids. Germline CDR1 SGDLS, CDR2 YYNGEE. Here the CDR3 DNA reads TGTGCCAGCAGCGAGGGGGAACTAGTATTCGCGGGTGAGCAGTTCTTC. Translation gives CASSEGELVFAGEQFF.

This clonotype was observed a few times. The chain uses TRBV6-1 and TRBJ1-4; D may be TRBD1 (5 bases). V shed 8 bases and J shed 2 bases, with 12 bases lying between them. This CDR3 is 14 amino acids long. CDR1 and CDR2 (germline): MNHNS, SASEGT. CDR3 residues: CASGRQTTNEKLFF. In nucleotides, the CDR3 is TGTGCCAGCGGGCGACAGACCACTAATGAAAAACTGTTTTTT.

The chain couples TRBV4-2 to TRBJ2-3, with TRBD1 as a possible D gene (6 bases). The CDR3 is 14 residues long. Trimming removed 10 bases from V and 1 base from J, with 15 bases in between. Germline V gene lookup returns CDR1 LGHNA and CDR2 YNFKEQ. The DNA for the CDR3 is TGTGCCATGGGCCCTGGACAGCGCACAGATACGCAGTATTTT. Encoded protein: CAMGPGQRTDTQYF.

Ten or more counts support this clonotype. The chain couples TRBV20-1 to TRBJ1-2; weak D call: TRBD1 (5 bases). Germline CDR1 reads DFQATT; CDR2 reads SNEGSKA (reference sequence). The CDR3 has 17 amino acids. With 0 bases removed from V and 2 bases from J, the gap between germline ends came to 19 bases. This chain's CDR3 is CSARDMVRQGPNYGYTF. The DNA for the CDR3 is TGCAGTGCTAGAGACATGGTACGGCAGGGACCCAACTATGGCTACACCTTC.

The rearrangement uses TRBV28 and TRBJ2-5, with a tentative D call TRBD2 (6 bases). Per germline, CDR1 MDHEN and CDR2 SYDVKM. The CDR3 runs 14 residues. V was clipped by 3 bases and J by 4 bases, with 12 bases between them. The CDR3 coding sequence is TGTGCCAGCAGTTTGATTAGCGGCCGAGAGACCCAGTACTTC. Protein sequence: CASSLISGRETQYF.

This chain uses TRBV3-1 with TRBJ2-5; unclear D gene. The CDR3 runs 14 residues. Germline V lookup: CDR1 LGHDT, CDR2 YNNKEL (reference sequence). V was cut by 7 bases and J by 2 bases, with 14 bases left in between. In DNA, the CDR3 is TGTGCCAGCAATGCCCAACCGTTTCAAGAGACCCAGTACTTC. It codes for CASNAQPFQETQYF.

This clonotype showed up just a few times. The chain has TRBV4-2 and TRBJ2-7; D may correspond to TRBD1 or TRBD2 (5 bases each). CDR1 LGHNA and CDR2 YNFKEQ come from the germline V gene. The CDR3 consists of 16 residues. V was cut by 1 base and J by 0 bases, with 13 bases left in between. The CDR3 DNA follows: TGTGCCAGCAGCCAAGGGGGGACGCCGAGCTCCTACGAGCAGTACTTC. This codes for CASSQGGTPSSYEQYF.

This clonotype was seen a handful of times. This chain connects TRBV21-1 to TRBJ2-7; TRBD2 was called by the table and not checked on the DNA. TRBV21-1 is tagged as a pseudogene. This CDR3 is 12 amino acids long. This CDR3 is CASSSREREQYF. The DNA for the CDR3 is TGTGCCAGCAGCAGTCGGGAGCGCGAGCAGTACTTC.

This clonotype was counted a few times. This chain uses TRBV5-1 with TRBJ2-5, with D unresolved. V dropped 0 bases and J dropped 5 bases, with 14 bases sitting between them. CDR1 and CDR2 from the germline V gene are SGHRS and YFSETQ. The CDR3 runs 15 residues. The CDR3 here is CASSLVDPDLETQYF. CDR3 DNA: TGCGCCAGCAGCTTGGTGGACCCCGACCTGGAGACCCAGTACTTC.

This clonotype has only a few counts. The CDR3 DNA follows: TGCAGTGCTAGAGGCGGACAGGGCGAGCAGTACTTC. Translating gives CSARGGQGEQYF. The V call is TRBV20-1, the J call TRBJ2-7; 8 bases map to TRBD1. The length of the CDR3 is 12 residues. J gave up 6 bases and V 1 base, and 2 bases lay outside the gene matches. Germline V gene data show CDR1 as DFQATT and CDR2 as SNEGSKA (reference sequence).